Listed here are 20 T cell receptor beta chains from one sample, sequenced in a study of blood T cell repertoires in COVID-19. Only in-frame clones appear in the TCRdb table, and some are missing; sequencing was by immunoSEQ multiplex PCR. Of fewer than 100,000 clones in the sample, 88% were seen once. Sample: peripheral blood. The receptors stem from a human donor in a cohort sampled during active COVID-19.

This rearrangement joins TRBV12-5 to TRBJ2-3; D gene uncertain. The CDR3 spans 11 residues. Deletions cut 5 bases from V and 5 bases from J, with 5 bases between. In germline, CDR1 is LGHNT, CDR2 FRNRAP. CDR3 residues: CASGNGDTQYF. The CDR3 bases are TGTGCTAGTGGTAACGGAGATACGCAGTATTTT.

The rearrangement joins TRBV5-1 to TRBJ1-3, with D tentatively TRBD1 (6 bases). CDR3 length equals 15 residues. The ends were cut back, 0 bases at V and 2 bases at J, with 9 bases in the middle. Germline V gives CDR1 SGHRS, CDR2 YFSETQ. CDR3 protein: CASSLDRVTGNTIYF. For the CDR3, the DNA is TGCGCCAGCAGCTTGGACAGGGTTACTGGAAACACCATATATTTT.

V and J are TRBV24-1 and TRBJ1-5, with D possibly being TRBD1 (6 bases). Germline V lookup: CDR1 KGHDR, CDR2 SFDVKD. Trimming pared 9 bases from V and 3 bases from J, leaving 14 bases between. The CDR3 contains 14 residues. The chain's CDR3 is CATAGEGVNQPQHF. DNA for the CDR3: TGTGCCACCGCTGGAGAGGGGGTCAATCAGCCCCAGCATTTT.

The chain has TRBV10-3 and TRBJ2-7; possibly TRBD2 for D (5 bases). Deletions cut 0 bases from V and 2 bases from J, with 17 bases between. CDR1 and CDR2 from the germline V gene are ENHRY and SYGVKD. The CDR3 totals 17 residues. CDR3 sequence: CAISESKGGGPTYEQYF. CDR3 nucleotide sequence: TGTGCCATCAGTGAGTCGAAGGGCGGAGGCCCTACCTACGAGCAGTACTTC.

The table lists this clone with a count of one. The gene calls are TRBV18 and TRBJ1-3; 9 bases agree with TRBD1. The germline gives CDR1 KGHSH, CDR2 LQKENI. The ends lost 3 bases at V and 7 bases at J; junction bases unmatched: 4. The CDR3 totals 14 residues. CDR3 region: CASSPTGGLNTIYF. DNA of the CDR3: TGTGCCAGCTCACCGACAGGGGGGCTCAACACCATATATTTT. Looking up the rest from reference TRBV18 and TRBJ1-3 gives the full variable domain: NAGVMQNPRHLVRRRGQEARLRCSPMKGHSHVYWYRQLPEEGLKFMVYLQKENIIDESGMPKERFSAEFPKEGPSILRIQQVVRGDSAAYFCASSPTGGLNTIYFGEGSWLTVV.

The chain combines TRBV28 with TRBJ1-3; maybe TRBD1 (6 bases). The CDR3 extends over 15 amino acids. CDR1 is MDHEN and CDR2 is SYDVKM in the germline V gene. Between the trimmed V and J ends, which lost 5 bases and 2 bases, there was a span of 13 bases. In nucleotides, the CDR3 is TGTGCCAGCAGTCACGAAGGGGGAACTGGAAACACCATATATTTT. It specifies CASSHEGGTGNTIYF.

This clone was recorded a few times. The rearrangement joins TRBV20-1 to TRBJ2-1; 9 bases are a match to TRBD2. This CDR3 comprises 18 residues. The germline gives CDR1 DFQATT, CDR2 SNEGSKA (reference sequence). J lost 0 bases, V lost 6 bases, and 15 bases had no gene match. Here the CDR3 DNA reads TGCAGTGCCAGTCCCGGGGCGGGAGGGCAAAGCTCCTACAATGAGCAGTTCTTC. Translating it yields CSASPGAGGQSSYNEQFF.

The rearrangement joins TRBV7-3 to TRBJ1-1; D not certain. Germline lookup yields CDR1 SGHTA and CDR2 FQGTGA. V was pared by 1 base and J by 4 bases, with 10 bases between. This CDR3 is 14 amino acids long. The CDR3 region has the DNA TGTGCCAGCAGCTTAAAAGCGGCTGCCACTGAAGCTTTCTTT. Protein: CASSLKAAATEAFF.

The V and J genes are TRBV29-1 and TRBJ1-3; 7 bases map to TRBD1. Per germline, CDR1 SQVTM and CDR2 ANQGSEA. V gave up 7 bases and J gave up 4 bases; unmatched junction bases: 4. This CDR3 is built from 12 residues. The CDR3 loop is CSGGTDGNTIYF. The CDR3 DNA is TGCAGCGGCGGGACAGACGGAAACACCATATATTTT.

The V and J genes are TRBV28 and TRBJ1-1; 8 bases line up with TRBD1. Germline trimming cut 5 bases from V and 1 base from J; bases unmatched to any gene: 3. Germline lookup yields CDR1 MDHEN and CDR2 SYDVKM. The CDR3 has 14 residues. This chain's CDR3 is CASSVGTGNTEAFF. The CDR3 DNA is TGTGCCAGCAGTGTTGGGACAGGGAACACTGAAGCTTTCTTT.

This sequence joins TRBV10-3 and TRBJ1-1; the D is unclear. V lost 7 bases, J lost 2 bases, and 5 bases lay in between. This CDR3 spans 11 amino acids. Germline-derived CDR1 and CDR2 are ENHRY and SYGVKD. CDR3 coding DNA: TGTGCCATCAAACAAAACACTGAAGCTTTCTTT. As protein: CAIKQNTEAFF.

The chain carries TRBV7-3 and TRBJ2-2, with unresolved D. Germline V gene lookup returns CDR1 SGHTA and CDR2 FQGTGA. The CDR3 is 14 amino acids. The V end lost 1 base, the J end lost 7 bases, and 10 bases lay between the germline ends. CDR3 nucleotides: TGTGCCAGCAGCTTAATGTGGCCGGGCGGGGAGCTGTTTTTT. This encodes CASSLMWPGGELFF.

This chain joins TRBV28 and TRBJ1-5; D perhaps matches TRBD1 (6 bases). V was shortened by 3 bases and J by 4 bases, with 13 bases between the two germline ends. Germline V gene lookup returns CDR1 MDHEN and CDR2 SYDVKM. The CDR3 has 15 residues. The CDR3 spells CASSFPDRNNQPQHF. The CDR3 DNA is TGTGCCAGCAGTTTCCCCGACAGGAATAATCAGCCCCAGCATTTT.

The gene calls are TRBV6-5 and TRBJ2-7; 7 nucleotides agree with TRBD1. Germline CDR1 is MNHEY and CDR2 is SVGAGI. The CDR3 sequence is 14 residues long. V lost 9 bases, J lost 1 base, and 9 bases stayed unmatched. Here the CDR3 DNA reads TGTGCCAGACCGATCCGGGACAGATCCTACGAGCAGTACTTC. Translating gives CARPIRDRSYEQYF.

The rearrangement links TRBV5-1 to TRBJ2-7; no definite D call. Deletions cut 6 bases from V and 4 bases from J, with 8 bases between. The CDR3 covers 11 residues. The germline V gene encodes CDR1 SGHRS and CDR2 YFSETQ. CDR3 sequence: CASTNKYEQYF. In nucleotides, the CDR3 is TGCGCCAGCACAAACAAGTACGAGCAGTACTTC. Together with reference TRBV5-1 and TRBJ2-7, the CDR3 gives the full variable domain: KAGVTQTPRYLIKTRGQQVTLSCSPISGHRSVSWYQQTPGQGLQFLFEYFSETQRNKGNFPGRFSGRQFSNSRSEMNVSTLELGDSALYLCASTNKYEQYFGPGTRLTVT.

The rearrangement uses TRBV18 and TRBJ2-7, with D possibly matching TRBD1 (6 bases). V shed 4 bases and J shed 4 bases, with 14 bases lying between them. The length of the CDR3 is 14 residues. Germline CDR1 is KGHSH and CDR2 is LQKENI. The CDR3 sequence: CASSRSSGVYEQYF. In nucleotides, the CDR3 is TGTGCCAGCTCACGGAGTTCAGGGGTTTACGAGCAGTACTTC.

The chain is built from TRBV6-2 or TRBV6-3 and TRBJ1-5, with a weak D call TRBD1 (6 bases). Germline loops: CDR1 MNHEY, CDR2 SVGEGT. V shed 2 bases and J shed 6 bases, with 17 bases lying between them. The CDR3 contains 16 residues. The CDR3 spells CASSYGGQGGSQPQHF. In nucleotides, the CDR3 is TGTGCCAGCAGTTACGGGGGACAAGGCGGGAGTCAGCCCCAGCATTTT.

V and J are TRBV27 and TRBJ2-2; 8 bases fit TRBD2. CDR3 length equals 15 residues. The germline V gene encodes CDR1 MNHEY and CDR2 SMNVEV (reference sequence). V lost 8 bases and J lost 0; bases outside the gene matches: 5. The DNA for the CDR3 is TGTGCCAGCGTCCTTAGCGGGGCGAACACCGGGGAGCTGTTTTTT. Translation: CASVLSGANTGELFF.

This chain uses TRBV18 with TRBJ2-1; 14 bases map to TRBD2. Per germline, CDR1 KGHSH and CDR2 LQKENI. The CDR3 runs 17 residues. Unmatched junction bases numbered 8, after V lost 0 bases and J lost 10 bases. CDR3 sequence reads: CASSPPEGTSGSREQFF. The CDR3 DNA reads as TGTGCCAGCTCACCACCGGAGGGGACTAGCGGGAGTAGAGAGCAGTTCTTC.

This chain uses TRBV2 with TRBJ1-6; D call uncertain. Deletions cut 6 bases from V and 0 bases from J, with 9 bases between. CDR1 and CDR2 from the germline V gene are SNHLY and FYNNEI. This CDR3 has 15 amino acids. CDR3 sequence reads: CASSVTSSYNSPLHF. The CDR3 DNA is TGTGCCAGCAGCGTTACGAGCTCCTATAATTCACCCCTCCACTTT. The full variable domain, its missing parts supplied by reference TRBV2 and TRBJ1-6, is EPEVTQTPSHQVTQMGQEVILRCVPISNHLYFYWYRQILGQKVEFLVSFYNNEISEKSEIFDDQFSVERPDGSNFTLKIRSTKLEDSAMYFCASSVTSSYNSPLHFGNGTRLTVT.